The sequence of this T cell receptor (beta chain) was determined in a study of OX40 agonist ivuxolimab in advanced cancers. Turning to the study itself: Patients got intravenous ivuxolimab at 0.01 to 10 mg/kg every 2 weeks. Points from the study as a whole: Mean expanded clone counts were higher in CD8+ than CD4+ T cells. In the 0.1-3.0 mg/kg groups, partial responders showed among the lowest expansion.

The CDR3 runs to 15 residues. Losses at the gene ends were 0 bases for V and 6 bases for J; bases not matched to a gene: 3. Germline loops: CDR1 KGHSH, CDR2 LQKENI. Using immunoSEQ multiplex PCR, the repertoire was profiled, and TCRdb retains in-frame clones only, with some absent. In the table there are roughly 76,000 clones, 84% of which are singletons. Worth noting for this clone: The target antigen is unknown.

The clonotype originates from an adult with an advanced solid tumor such as melanoma, head and neck, liver or kidney cancer. Source: CD4+ or CD8+ T cells sorted from blood, taken in a trial of the OX40 agonist ivuxolimab. The rearrangement links TRBV18 to TRBJ2-1; 9 bases are shared with TRBD2. The CDR3 reads CASSPPASGINEQFF. Written as DNA, the CDR3 is TGTGCCAGCTCACCACCGGCTAGCGGGATCAATGAGCAGTTCTTC.